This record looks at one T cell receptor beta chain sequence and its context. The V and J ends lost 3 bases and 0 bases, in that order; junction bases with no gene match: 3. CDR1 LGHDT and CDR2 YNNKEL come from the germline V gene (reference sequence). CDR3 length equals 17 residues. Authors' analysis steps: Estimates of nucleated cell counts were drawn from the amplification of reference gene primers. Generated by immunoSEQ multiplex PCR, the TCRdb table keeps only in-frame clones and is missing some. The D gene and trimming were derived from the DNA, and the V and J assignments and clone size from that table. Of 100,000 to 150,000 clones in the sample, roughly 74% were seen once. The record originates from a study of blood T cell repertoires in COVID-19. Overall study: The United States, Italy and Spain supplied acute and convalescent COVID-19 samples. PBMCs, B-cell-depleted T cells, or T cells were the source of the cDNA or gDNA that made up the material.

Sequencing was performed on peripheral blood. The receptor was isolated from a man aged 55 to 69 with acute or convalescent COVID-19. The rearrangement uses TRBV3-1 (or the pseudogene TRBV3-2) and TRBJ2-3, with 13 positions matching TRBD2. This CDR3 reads CASSHRTSGGSTDTQYF. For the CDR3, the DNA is TGTGCCAGCAGCCACCGGACTAGCGGGGGAAGCACAGATACGCAGTATTTT.